What follows is one T cell receptor beta chain and its context. The antigen remains undetermined. This entry comes from a study of shared clonotypes between healthy human individuals. Study-level background: For every donor, three CD4 naive, three CD4 memory, two CD8 naive and one CD8 memory plates were used. General study points: Sample collection involved blood only; tissue repertoires are likely different. An effect of sequencing depth on clonotype sharing among donors was expected. Lower generation probabilities were found for non-shared clonotypes than for those shared by all four donors.

Trimming stripped 5 bases from V and 6 bases from J, with 14 bases between. This CDR3 is 14 amino acids long. CDR1 and CDR2 (germline): SEHNR, FQNEAQ (reference sequence). CD45RO-negative cells were positively selected for CCR7, leaving out terminally differentiated effector memory CD45RA+ cells. Assay: immunoSEQ multiplex PCR; the TCRdb copy retains only in-frame clones and omits some. Of around 620,000 clones listed, around 96% are singletons. The sequenced sample consisted of naive CD8+ T cells sorted from blood. This chain uses TRBV7-9 with TRBJ2-1; D ambiguous. The clonotype was recovered from a woman under 40 in good health. This CDR3 reads CASSGTAVPNEQFF. The DNA of the CDR3 is TGTGCCAGCAGCGGTACGGCGGTACCCAATGAGCAGTTCTTC.